What follows describes a single TCR beta chain. This sample stems from a study of blood T cell repertoires in COVID-19. Study details: The United States, Italy and Spain provided the acute and convalescent COVID-19 samples. T cells, B-cell-depleted T cells, or PBMCs provided the cDNA or gDNA that served as material.

Original handling: Amplification from reference gene primers served as the basis for estimated nucleated cell counts. The table came from immunoSEQ multiplex PCR; TCRdb's copy has only in-frame clones and leaves some out. That table supplies the V and J calls and clone size; D and trimming were determined from the DNA. The table records about 150,000 clones, more than 75% of them present only once. The CDR3 totals 16 residues. Trimming cost V 7 bases and J 9 bases; bases outside gene matches: 18. From germline, CDR1 is GTSNPN and CDR2 SVGIG (reference sequence). The source of this sequence is a human donor with acute or convalescent COVID-19. The donor label of this sample is uncertain. Sample: peripheral blood. The chain uses TRBV30 and TRBJ2-1, with 10 nucleotides matching TRBD2. The DNA of the CDR3 is TGTGCCTCTAGGGGGTTAGCGGGGGGCCAGGTTGGTGAGCAGTTCTTC. It translates to CASRGLAGGQVGEQFF. The full variable domain, rest sourced from reference TRBV30 and TRBJ2-1, is SQTIHQWPATLVQPVGSPLSLECTVEGTSNPNLYWYRQAAGRGLQLLFYSVGIGQISSEVPQNLSASRPQDRQFILSSKKLLLSDSGFYLCASRGLAGGQVGEQFFGPGTRLTVL.